These 29 T cell receptor beta chains were sequenced from one sample in a study of human CD8 memory T cell subsets. UMI-labeled 5' RACE was the method by which TCR beta libraries were made. For each CDR3 protein, TCRdb gives one entry from its re-call of the 5' RACE reads, without DNA. Its clone listing holds fewer than 11,000 distinct CDR3 sequences. TPEX cells were exhausted-like CCR7+ PD-1+ TIGIT+ early memory CD8+ T cells. The source material was CD8+ T cells from PBMCs. Receptors were obtained from a human donor in good health.

V usage is TRBV6-2 or TRBV6-3 and J usage is TRBJ1-1; TCRdb outputs TRBD1, but without DNA this stays unchecked. The V gene's germline CDR1 is MNHEY and CDR2 SVGEGT. The CDR3 has 13 residues. The CDR3 spells CASSYDRPTEAFF.

The V gene is TRBV3-1, the J gene TRBJ2-3. The germline gives CDR1 LGHDT, CDR2 YNNKEL (reference sequence). The CDR3 extends over 16 amino acids. Here the CDR3 reads CASSLARRFGTDTQYF.

This chain uses TRBV10-1 with TRBJ2-7; TCRdb lists TRBD1, though no DNA is available to test this call. This CDR3 has 14 amino acids. Germline assignment: CDR1 WNHNN and CDR2 SYGVQD (reference sequence). The chain's CDR3 is CASSRDASSYEQYF.

J is TRBJ2-3 and V is TRBV6-2 or TRBV6-3. CDR3 length: 13 amino acids. The V gene's germline CDR1 is MNHEY and CDR2 SVGEGT. The CDR3 sequence is CASSYSITDTQYF.

This chain uses TRBV11-2 with TRBJ2-1; as DNA is missing, the TRBD2 call by TCRdb cannot be tested. This CDR3 contains 16 residues. Germline CDR1 SGHAT, CDR2 FQNNGV. CDR3 region: CASSFIGGPRYNEQFF.

The chain uses TRBV5-6 and TRBJ1-6; TCRdb designates TRBD1, a call that cannot be tested without DNA. Looked up from germline, CDR1 is SGHDT and CDR2 is YYEEEE. The CDR3 sequence is 19 residues long. The CDR3 region is CASSSQAAFVSSYNSPLHF.

The chain is built from TRBV5-1 and TRBJ1-2; as DNA is missing, the TRBD1 call by TCRdb cannot be tested. Germline V gene lookup returns CDR1 SGHRS and CDR2 YFSETQ. The CDR3 is 14 residues long. The CDR3: CASSVGQGLYGYTF. The variable domain in full, with the rest retrieved from reference TRBV5-1 and TRBJ1-2, is KAGVTQTPRYLIKTRGQQVTLSCSPISGHRSVSWYQQTPGQGLQFLFEYFSETQRNKGNFPGRFSGRQFSNSRSEMNVSTLELGDSALYLCASSVGQGLYGYTFGSGTRLTVV.

The chain links TRBV30 to TRBJ1-1. The germline gives CDR1 GTSNPN, CDR2 SVGIG (reference sequence). The CDR3 is 12 residues long. CDR3 region: CAWRFRKPEAFF.

V and J are TRBV12-3 or TRBV12-4 and TRBJ2-3. This CDR3 spans 14 amino acids. CDR3 in amino acids: CASSHNPNTDTQYF.

The chain uses TRBV3-1 and TRBJ2-7; the D gene TCRdb calls, TRBD2, cannot be checked with no DNA. Looked up from germline, CDR1 is LGHDT and CDR2 is YNNKEL (reference sequence). This CDR3 region has 14 residues. CDR3 region: CASSQLEVGYEQYF.

The genes are TRBV5-1 and TRBJ1-1. CDR3 length: 11 amino acids. Germline V gene data show CDR1 as SGHRS and CDR2 as YFSETQ. The chain's CDR3 is CASSLGGEAFF.

The CDR3 region is CASSQDLTDYGYTF. The rearrangement links TRBV4-2 to TRBJ1-2. CDR3 size: 14 residues. Looked up from germline, CDR1 is LGHNA and CDR2 is YNFKEQ.

This chain joins TRBV7-9 and TRBJ1-1; as DNA is missing, the TRBD1 call by TCRdb cannot be tested. This CDR3 comprises 13 residues. CDR1 is SEHNR and CDR2 is FQNEAQ in the germline V gene (reference sequence). The chain's CDR3 is CASSLGDRGRAFF.

The gene calls are TRBV13 and TRBJ2-2; TCRdb gives TRBD1 as the D gene, but with no DNA this cannot be confirmed. The V gene's germline CDR1 is PRHDT and CDR2 FYEKMQ (reference sequence). The CDR3 loop spans 16 amino acids. CDR3: CASRVKGTANTGELFF.

CDR3 sequence reads: CASSEDKAGTSYEQYF. The gene calls are TRBV6-1 and TRBJ2-7; TCRdb names TRBD2, which stays unverified in the absence of DNA. The CDR3 is 16 amino acids. CDR1 is MNHNS and CDR2 is SASEGT in the germline V gene.

Judged by frequency, this clonotype is medium-sized (0.01 to 0.1%). The gene calls are TRBV10-3 and TRBJ1-3. The CDR3 extends over 15 amino acids. From germline, CDR1 is ENHRY and CDR2 SYGVKD. The CDR3 loop reads CAISDSDRLGNTIYF.

The chain employs TRBV7-9 and TRBJ2-5; TCRdb returns TRBD1, unconfirmable since there is no DNA. Germline CDR1 is SEHNR and CDR2 is FQNEAQ (reference sequence). CDR3 length: 13 residues. CDR3 loop: CASIPPGVETQYF.

V is TRBV18 and J is TRBJ2-7. Germline V gene sequence: CDR1 KGHSH, CDR2 LQKENI. This CDR3 spans 14 amino acids. CDR3 loop: CASSPGSPSYEQYF.

J is TRBJ2-1 and V is TRBV6-5; with no DNA, the TCRdb D assignment of TRBD2 cannot be verified. Germline CDR1 MNHEY, CDR2 SVGAGI. The CDR3 loop spans 13 amino acids. This CDR3 is CASSPGLYNEQFF.

The rearrangement joins TRBV5-1 to TRBJ1-2; the TCRdb call, TRBD1, lacks DNA for checking. The CDR3 contains 13 residues. Germline assignment: CDR1 SGHRS and CDR2 YFSETQ. CDR3 sequence: CASSLSGGDGYTF.

This chain uses TRBV7-8 with TRBJ2-3; TCRdb proposes TRBD1, but this gene call is untestable without DNA. This CDR3 is built from 15 residues. Germline V lookup: CDR1 SGHVS, CDR2 FQNEAQ. CDR3 loop: CASSSPGGSTDTQYF.

The chain is built from TRBV12-2 and TRBJ2-7; TCRdb's D call of TRBD1 is untestable without DNA. TRBV12-2 is a recognized pseudogene. The CDR3 runs to 17 residues. The CDR3 spells CASRLGCREGMTYEQYF.

This clonotype is deemed large by its frequency. CDR3 sequence reads: CASPTQGRSYEQYF. The V and J genes are TRBV21-1 and TRBJ2-7; TCRdb outputs TRBD1, but without DNA this stays unchecked. TRBV21-1 has pseudogene status. The CDR3 loop spans 14 amino acids.

The gene calls are TRBV6-2 or TRBV6-3 and TRBJ2-3; as DNA is missing, the TRBD2 call by TCRdb cannot be tested. The germline V gene has CDR1 MNHEY and CDR2 SVGEGT. This CDR3 spans 20 amino acids. The CDR3 sequence: CASSSPLEGLAGGHPDTQYF.

By frequency, this clonotype registers medium-sized. The rearrangement links TRBV28 to TRBJ2-7; TCRdb's D call of TRBD2 is untestable without DNA. The CDR3 is 13 amino acids. Germline-derived CDR1 and CDR2 are MDHEN and SYDVKM. CDR3 sequence reads: CASSKRLAYEQYF. The full variable domain, completed using reference TRBV28 and TRBJ2-7, is DVKVTQSSRYLVKRTGEKVFLECVQDMDHENMFWYRQDPGLGLRLIYFSYDVKMKEKGDIPEGYSVSREKKERFSLILESASTNQTSMYLCASSKRLAYEQYFGPGTRLTVT.

The chain couples TRBV9 to TRBJ2-4; TCRdb returns TRBD1, unconfirmable since there is no DNA. CDR1 is SGDLS, CDR2 YYNGEE, per germline. This CDR3 has 16 amino acids. This CDR3 reads CASSETGGAAKNIQYF.

This chain uses TRBV30 with TRBJ1-3. The CDR3 loop spans 12 amino acids. Germline V lookup: CDR1 GTSNPN, CDR2 SVGIG (reference sequence). CDR3 amino acids: CAWSDNRNTIYF.

The V and J genes are TRBV27 and TRBJ1-1; the D gene TCRdb calls, TRBD1, cannot be checked with no DNA. CDR3 length: 14 residues. The germline V gene has CDR1 MNHEY and CDR2 SMNVEV (reference sequence). CDR3 protein: CASSPGDRDTEAFF.

CDR3 sequence: CASSLGQGQGMPQYF. This chain joins TRBV7-9 and TRBJ2-5; TCRdb names TRBD1, which stays unverified in the absence of DNA. The CDR3 consists of 15 residues. Germline values: CDR1 SEHNR, CDR2 FQNEAQ (reference sequence).